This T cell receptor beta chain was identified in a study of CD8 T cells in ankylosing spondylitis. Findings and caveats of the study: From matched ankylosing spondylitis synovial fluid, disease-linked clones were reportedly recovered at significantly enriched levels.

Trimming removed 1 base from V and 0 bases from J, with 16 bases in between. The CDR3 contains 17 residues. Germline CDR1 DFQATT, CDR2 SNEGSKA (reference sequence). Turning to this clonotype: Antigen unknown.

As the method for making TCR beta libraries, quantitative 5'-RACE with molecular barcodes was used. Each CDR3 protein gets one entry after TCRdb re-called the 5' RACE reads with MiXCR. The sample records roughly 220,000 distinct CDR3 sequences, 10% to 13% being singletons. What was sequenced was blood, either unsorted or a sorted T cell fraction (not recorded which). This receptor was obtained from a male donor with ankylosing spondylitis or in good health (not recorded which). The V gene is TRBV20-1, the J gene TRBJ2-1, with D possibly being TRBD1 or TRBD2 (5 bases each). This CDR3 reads CSARVGTGLASYNEQFF. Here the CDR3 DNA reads TGCAGTGCTAGAGTGGGGACCGGACTGGCCTCCTACAATGAGCAGTTCTTC.